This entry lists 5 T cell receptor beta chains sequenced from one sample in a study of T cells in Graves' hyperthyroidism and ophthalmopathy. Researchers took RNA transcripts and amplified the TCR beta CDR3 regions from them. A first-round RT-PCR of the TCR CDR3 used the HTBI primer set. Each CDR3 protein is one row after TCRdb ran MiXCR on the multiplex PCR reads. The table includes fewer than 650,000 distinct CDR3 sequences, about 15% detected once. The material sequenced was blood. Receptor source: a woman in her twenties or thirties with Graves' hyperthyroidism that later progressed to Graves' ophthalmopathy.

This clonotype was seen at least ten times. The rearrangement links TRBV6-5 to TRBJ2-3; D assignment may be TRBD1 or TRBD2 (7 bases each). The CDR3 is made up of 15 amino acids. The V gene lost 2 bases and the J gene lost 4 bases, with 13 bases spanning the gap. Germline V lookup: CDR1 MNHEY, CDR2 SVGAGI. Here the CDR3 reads CASSYQGGKADTQYF. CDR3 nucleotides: TGTGCCAGCAGTTACCAGGGGGGGAAGGCAGATACGCAGTATTTT.

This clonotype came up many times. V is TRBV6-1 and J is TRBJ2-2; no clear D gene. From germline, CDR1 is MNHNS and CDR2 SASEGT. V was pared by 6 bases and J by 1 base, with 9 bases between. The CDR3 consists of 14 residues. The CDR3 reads CASSPGVNTGELFF. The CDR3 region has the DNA TGTGCCAGCAGCCCCGGTGTGAACACCGGGGAGCTGTTTTTT.

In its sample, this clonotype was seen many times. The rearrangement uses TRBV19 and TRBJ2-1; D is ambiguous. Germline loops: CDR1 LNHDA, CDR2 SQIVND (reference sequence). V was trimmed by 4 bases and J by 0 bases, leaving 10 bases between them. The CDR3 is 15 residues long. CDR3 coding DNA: TGTGCCAGTAGTACGCGCGACACCTCCTACAATGAGCAGTTCTTC. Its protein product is CASSTRDTSYNEQFF.

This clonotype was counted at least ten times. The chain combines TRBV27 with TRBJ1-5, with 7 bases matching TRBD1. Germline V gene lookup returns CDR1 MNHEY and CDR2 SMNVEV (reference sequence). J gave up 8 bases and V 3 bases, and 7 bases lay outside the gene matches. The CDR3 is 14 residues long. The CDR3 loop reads CASSFRQGFEPQHF. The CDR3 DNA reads TGTGCCAGCAGTTTCCGACAGGGTTTTGAGCCCCAGCATTTT.

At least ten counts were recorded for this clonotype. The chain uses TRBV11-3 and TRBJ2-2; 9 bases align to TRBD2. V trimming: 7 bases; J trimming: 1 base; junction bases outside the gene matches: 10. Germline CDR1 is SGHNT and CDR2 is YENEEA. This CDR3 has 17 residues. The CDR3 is CASTILAGYENTGELFF. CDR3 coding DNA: TGTGCCAGCACCATCCTAGCGGGATATGAGAACACCGGGGAGCTGTTTTTT.